This TCR beta chain was identified during a study of blood T cells in healthy people across ages. This clonotype came up many times. Its target is not known. The study drew donors from healthy Caucasian individuals in Russia aged roughly 6 to 90. The amount of total RNA extracted per sample was at least 6 micrograms. Study-level points and caveats: Using unsorted PBMCs precluded a conclusive naive versus antigen-experienced comparison.

Germline V gene data show CDR1 as SGHRS and CDR2 as YFSETQ. This CDR3 region has 15 residues. V was clipped by 2 bases and J by 9 bases, with 21 bases between them. Combining a sample-barcoded 5' primer with a J-beta primer mix, a second PCR ran for roughly 7 to 12 cycles. Every sample gave at least 3 million paired-end reads containing CDR3. Each CDR3 protein gets one entry after TCRdb re-called the 5' RACE reads with MiXCR. The sample contains about 1.4 million distinct CDR3 sequences, 59% of which appear only once. This chain joins TRBV5-1 and TRBJ2-7; maybe TRBD2 (6 bases). This TCR was recovered from a man younger than 30 in good health. The sequenced sample consisted of blood. The CDR3: CASSFQHRDSKGQYF. Here the CDR3 DNA reads TGCGCCAGCAGCTTTCAACATCGGGACTCTAAAGGGCAGTACTTC.